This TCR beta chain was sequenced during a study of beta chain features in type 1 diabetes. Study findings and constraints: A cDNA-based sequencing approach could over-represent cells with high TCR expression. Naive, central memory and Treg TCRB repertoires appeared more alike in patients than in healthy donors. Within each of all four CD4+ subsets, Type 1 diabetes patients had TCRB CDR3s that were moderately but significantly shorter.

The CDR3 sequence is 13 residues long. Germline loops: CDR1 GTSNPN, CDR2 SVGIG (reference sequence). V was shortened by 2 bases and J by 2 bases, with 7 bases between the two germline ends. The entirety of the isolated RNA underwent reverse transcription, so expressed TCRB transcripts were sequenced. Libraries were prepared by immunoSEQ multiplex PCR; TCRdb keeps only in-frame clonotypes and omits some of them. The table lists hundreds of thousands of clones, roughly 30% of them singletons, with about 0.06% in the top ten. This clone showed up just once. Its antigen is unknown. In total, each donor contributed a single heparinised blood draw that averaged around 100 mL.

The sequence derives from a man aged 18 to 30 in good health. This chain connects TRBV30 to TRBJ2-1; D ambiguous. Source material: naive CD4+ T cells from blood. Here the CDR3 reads CAWSPLTYNEQFF. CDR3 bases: TGTGCCTGGAGTCCGCTAACCTACAATGAGCAGTTCTTC.